The 9 T cell receptor beta chains below were found in one sample sequenced in a study of CD4 T cells in relation to SARS-CoV-2 and coronaviruses. Sequenced by immunoSEQ multiplex PCR; TCRdb stores in-frame clones only, minus some. The top ten clones hold roughly 0.14% of a sample with around 62,000 clones, 85% to 95% of them seen once. CD4+ T cells from unexposed donors were obtained before the COVID-19 pandemic (2011-2018). What was sequenced was naive CD4+ T cells from PBMCs. Specified subset: naive CD4+ T cells isolated by negative enrichment. Receptor source: a human donor in good health.

This rearrangement joins TRBV6-5 to TRBJ1-1, with 8 bases aligning to TRBD1. Germline V gene data show CDR1 as MNHEY and CDR2 as SVGAGI. Unmatched junction bases numbered 9, after V lost 6 bases and J lost 3 bases. The CDR3 length is 15 residues. CDR3 in DNA: TGTGCCAGCAGGCACGGACAGGGCGGGGACACTGAAGCTTTCTTT. Translation: CASRHGQGGDTEAFF.

This clone was detected only once. The V call is TRBV19, the J call TRBJ2-4, with 9 bases that match TRBD1. The CDR3 extends over 15 amino acids. The germline V gene encodes CDR1 LNHDA and CDR2 SQIVND (reference sequence). The V gene end was trimmed by 9 bases and the J gene end by 7 bases; junction bases not matched to a gene: 13. CDR3: CASSQIGTGNNIQYF. The CDR3 coding sequence is TGTGCCAGCAGTCAAATCGGGACAGGGAATAACATTCAGTACTTC.

The rearrangement joins TRBV20-1 to TRBJ2-5, with D uncertain. Germline lookup yields CDR1 DFQATT and CDR2 SNEGSKA (reference sequence). V shed 3 bases and J shed 2 bases, with 4 bases lying between them. This CDR3 comprises 11 residues. The CDR3 sequence: CSARGQETQYF. The CDR3, as DNA: TGCAGTGCTAGGGGACAAGAGACCCAGTACTTC.

The V call is TRBV6-5, the J call TRBJ2-3; 11 bases are a match to TRBD2. J lost 4 bases, V lost 6 bases, and 3 bases had no gene match. This CDR3 is 14 amino acids long. CDR1 is MNHEY and CDR2 is SVGAGI in the germline V gene. CDR3 region: CASRSGLAADTQYF. The CDR3 nucleotides read TGTGCCAGCAGGTCGGGACTAGCGGCAGATACGCAGTATTTT.

The J gene is TRBJ1-1, the V gene TRBV19; D gene unclear. From germline, CDR1 is LNHDA and CDR2 SQIVND (reference sequence). Trimming took 6 bases from V and 1 from J, leaving 18 bases between them. The CDR3 spans 16 residues. The CDR3 protein is CASSSWSSAKNTEAFF. The CDR3, as DNA: TGTGCCAGTAGCTCTTGGAGCTCAGCTAAGAACACTGAAGCTTTCTTT. Variable domain in full (rest from reference TRBV19 and TRBJ1-1): DGGITQSPKYLFRKEGQNVTLSCEQNLNHDAMYWYRQDPGQGLRLIYYSQIVNDFQKGDIAEGYSVSREKKESFPLTVTSAQKNPTAFYLCASSSWSSAKNTEAFFGQGTRLTVV.

The genes are TRBV7-2 and TRBJ1-3, with D maybe TRBD1 (5 bases). From germline, CDR1 is SGHTA and CDR2 FQGNSA. CDR3 length equals 17 residues. V lost 5 bases and J 4 bases, leaving 21 bases between the germline ends. CDR3 in amino acids: CASSQGTRGASGNTIYF. Here the CDR3 DNA reads TGTGCCAGCAGCCAAGGGACGCGGGGCGCTTCCGGAAACACCATATATTTT.

V usage is TRBV7-2 and J usage is TRBJ1-5; the D is unclear. V was clipped by 1 base and J by 7 bases, with 8 bases between them. CDR3 length: 13 residues. Germline V lookup: CDR1 SGHTA, CDR2 FQGNSA. CDR3 sequence (DNA): TGTGCCAGCAGCTTAGGTGGATTCCAGCCCCAGCATTTT. It codes for CASSLGGFQPQHF.

This rearrangement joins TRBV27 to TRBJ1-1, with D perhaps TRBD1 (6 bases). This CDR3 contains 14 residues. V was shortened by 2 bases and J by 4 bases, with 11 bases between the two germline ends. CDR1 is MNHEY and CDR2 is SMNVEV in the germline V gene (reference sequence). The CDR3 spells CASSLRGGGTEAFF. CDR3 in DNA: TGTGCCAGCAGTTTAAGGGGGGGTGGCACTGAAGCTTTCTTT.

The chain links TRBV20-1 to TRBJ1-5; D gene uncertain. Trimming removed 5 bases at V and 4 bases at J, with 3 bases between. The CDR3 has 10 residues. The germline CDR1 and CDR2 sequences are DFQATT and SNEGSKA (reference sequence). CDR3 region: CSAHNQPQHF. CDR3 nucleotide sequence: TGCAGTGCTCATAATCAGCCCCAGCATTTT.